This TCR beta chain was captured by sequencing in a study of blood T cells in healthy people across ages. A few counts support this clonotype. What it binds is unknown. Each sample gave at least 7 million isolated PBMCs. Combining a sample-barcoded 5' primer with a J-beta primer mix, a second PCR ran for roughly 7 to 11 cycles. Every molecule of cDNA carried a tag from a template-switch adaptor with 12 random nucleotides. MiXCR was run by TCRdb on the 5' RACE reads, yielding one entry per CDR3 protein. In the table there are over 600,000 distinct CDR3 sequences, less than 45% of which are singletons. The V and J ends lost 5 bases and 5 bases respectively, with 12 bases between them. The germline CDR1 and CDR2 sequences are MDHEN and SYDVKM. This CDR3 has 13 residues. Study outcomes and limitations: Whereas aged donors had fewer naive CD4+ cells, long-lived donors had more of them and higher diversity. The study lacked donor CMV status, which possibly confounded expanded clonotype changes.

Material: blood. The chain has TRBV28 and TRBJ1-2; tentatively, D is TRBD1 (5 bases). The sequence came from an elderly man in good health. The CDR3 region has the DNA TGTGCCAGCAGTCAGACAGCCGCTTATGGCTACACCTTC. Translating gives CASSQTAAYGYTF.